What follows are 29 T cell receptor beta chains derived from one specimen sequenced in a study of blood T cells in healthy people across ages. PCR was performed a second time for roughly 7 to 11 cycles using a sample-barcoded 5' primer and a J-beta primer mix. TCRdb re-called the 5' RACE reads through MiXCR, storing one row per CDR3 protein. Here the sample spans hundreds of thousands of distinct CDR3 sequences, around 28% being singletons. The specimen was blood. Source of these receptors: an elderly woman in good health.

On this clonotype: At one boundary the junction diverges from the germline segment, which might be a read error. J is TRBJ2-6 and V is TRBV5-6, with 8 bases lining up with TRBD1. The CDR3 has 15 residues. Germline CDR1 is SGHDT and CDR2 is YYEEEE. The CDR3 spells CASSRDRFGANVRTF. The CDR3 region has the DNA TGTGCCAGCAGCCGGGACAGGTTTGGGGCCAACGTCCGGACTTTC.

The V call is TRBV30, the J call TRBJ2-3; D ambiguous. The CDR3 spans 11 residues. The germline CDR1 and CDR2 sequences are GTSNPN and SVGIG (reference sequence). Between the trimmed V and J ends, which lost 4 bases and 6 bases, there was a span of 8 bases. Written as DNA, the CDR3 is TGTGCCTGGACGACGGCTGATACGCAGTATTTT. This translates into CAWTTADTQYF.

This sequence joins TRBV6-2 or TRBV6-3 and TRBJ2-7, with D unresolved. V dropped 4 bases and J dropped 5 bases, with 9 bases sitting between them. Germline CDR1 MNHEY, CDR2 SVGEGT. This CDR3 comprises 12 residues. The CDR3 region is CASSFPTHEQYF. DNA for the CDR3: TGTGCCAGCAGTTTCCCGACACACGAGCAGTACTTC.

Worth noting for this clonotype: A read error may be the cause here, since a much bigger clone is one base away. The rearrangement joins TRBV20-1 to TRBJ2-1, with TRBD2 identical over 7 bases. CDR1 is DFQATT and CDR2 is SNEGSKA in the germline V gene (reference sequence). The CDR3 length is 16 residues. Trimming cost V 0 bases and J 3 bases; bases outside gene matches: 8. The CDR3 DNA sequence: TGCAGTGCTAGAGATAGGCGAGCGGGGCTCTACAATGAGCAGTTCTTC. Amino acids: CSARDRRAGLYNEQFF.

This clonotype was recorded at least ten times. The genes are TRBV6-5 and TRBJ2-1; D gene ambiguous. Germline V gives CDR1 MNHEY, CDR2 SVGAGI. Trimming pared 6 bases from V and 3 bases from J, leaving 15 bases between. This CDR3 region has 15 residues. For the CDR3, the DNA is TGTGCCAGCAGCCTTAAAGTGAGCTTCTACAATGAGCAGTTCTTC. The encoded protein is CASSLKVSFYNEQFF.

The V and J genes are TRBV2 and TRBJ2-3; D is undetermined. From germline, CDR1 is SNHLY and CDR2 FYNNEI. The ends were cut back, 4 bases at V and 0 bases at J, with 11 bases in the middle. The CDR3 has 15 amino acids. The CDR3: CASSAVQISTDTQYF. The CDR3 bases are TGTGCCAGCAGTGCTGTACAGATTAGCACAGATACGCAGTATTTT. Full variable domain (missing parts from reference TRBV2 and TRBJ2-3): EPEVTQTPSHQVTQMGQEVILRCVPISNHLYFYWYRQILGQKVEFLVSFYNNEISEKSEIFDDQFSVERPDGSNFTLKIRSTKLEDSAMYFCASSAVQISTDTQYFGPGTRLTVL.

This clonotype was counted at least ten times. This rearrangement joins TRBV15 to TRBJ1-2, with D perhaps matching TRBD1 (6 bases). This CDR3 is built from 14 residues. Trimming took off 5 bases at V and 3 bases at J, with 13 bases between the two ends. Germline V gene sequence: CDR1 LNHNV, CDR2 YYDKDF (reference sequence). CDR3 coding DNA: TGTGCCACCAGCCCAGGGGCTGCGGACTATGGCTACACCTTC. As protein: CATSPGAADYGYTF.

To note about this clonotype: Just one base apart from a much larger clone, this may be a read error. The gene calls are TRBV6-5 and TRBJ2-1; TRBD1 aligns across 9 bases. Germline CDR1 reads MNHEY; CDR2 reads SVGAGI. The CDR3 contains 16 residues. The CDR3 loop reads CDSSTTGTGRRHEQFF. CDR3 sequence (DNA): TGTGACAGCAGTACAACCGGGACAGGGCGTAGGCATGAGCAGTTCTTC.

This clonotype was counted a few times. The chain employs TRBV20-1 and TRBJ2-1; tentatively, D is TRBD1 or TRBD2 (7 bases each). This CDR3 is built from 17 residues. Germline-derived CDR1 and CDR2 are DFQATT and SNEGSKA (reference sequence). V was shortened by 0 bases and J by 6 bases, with 21 bases between the two germline ends. CDR3 bases: TGCAGTGCTAGAGATCTAGGGGGGACTACAGGGGTCAATGAGCAGTTCTTC. Protein sequence: CSARDLGGTTGVNEQFF.

This clonotype came up many times. The CDR3: CASSFRYTSETQYF. As DNA, the CDR3 is TGTGCCAGCAGCTTTAGATACACTTCAGAGACCCAGTACTTC. The genes are TRBV7-2 and TRBJ2-5; no clear D gene. The ends were cut back, 3 bases at V and 4 bases at J, with 12 bases in the middle. CDR3 length: 14 residues. The germline CDR1 and CDR2 sequences are SGHTA and FQGNSA.

To note about this clonotype: A single base separates this from a much larger clone, so it may be a read error. V usage is TRBV5-1 and J usage is TRBJ1-2; 8 bases fit TRBD1. This CDR3 is built from 14 residues. Germline assignment: CDR1 SGHRS and CDR2 YFSETQ. CDR3 coding DNA: TGCGCCAGCAGCTTTACAGGGGGGAACTATGGCTGCACCTTC. It is translated as CASSFTGGNYGCTF.

This clonotype was observed many times. The chain combines TRBV11-2 with TRBJ2-5; D perhaps matches TRBD1 (6 bases). Trimming removed 8 bases at V and 0 bases at J, with 16 bases between. The CDR3 length is 15 residues. Germline CDR1 and CDR2: SGHAT and FQNNGV. The CDR3 nucleotides read TGTGCCAGCTCACCACTACAGGGAAACCAAGAGACCCAGTACTTC. Translating gives CASSPLQGNQETQYF.

In its sample, this clonotype was seen a few times. In DNA form, the CDR3 reads TGTGCCAGCAGCTACACTCTCGGGACTGAAGCTTTCTTT. Its translation: CASSYTLGTEAFF. This chain connects TRBV11-2 to TRBJ1-1, with unresolved D. CDR1 and CDR2 (germline): SGHAT, FQNNGV. The CDR3 runs 13 residues. V was pared by 4 bases and J by 5 bases, with 11 bases between.

This clonotype was found many times. V and J are TRBV20-1 and TRBJ1-4; D unresolved. This CDR3 has 11 amino acids. The V end was cut by 4 bases, the J end by 8 bases, with 8 bases between. Germline V gene lookup returns CDR1 DFQATT and CDR2 SNEGSKA (reference sequence). CDR3 residues: CSAKALEKLFF. For the CDR3, the DNA is TGCAGTGCTAAAGCACTGGAAAAACTGTTTTTT.

The sample holds many counts of this clonotype. The chain recombines TRBV6-5 with TRBJ1-2; D perhaps matches TRBD1 (5 bases). CDR1 and CDR2 (germline): MNHEY, SVGAGI. V was clipped by 0 bases and J by 4 bases, with 15 bases between them. This CDR3 region has 16 residues. The CDR3 is CASSYSRQPKTYGYTF. CDR3 coding DNA: TGTGCCAGCAGTTACTCGAGACAGCCAAAAACCTATGGCTACACCTTC.

Remarks on this clonotype: The junction departs from the called germline gene at one end, perhaps through a read error. The chain is built from TRBV10-3 and TRBJ1-1; TRBD1 is a possible D gene (5 bases). The CDR3 covers 12 residues. CDR1 is ENHRY and CDR2 is SYGVKD in the germline V gene. The CDR3 is CVISERGAEAFF. CDR3 coding DNA: TGTGTCATCAGTGAGAGGGGTGCTGAAGCTTTCTTT.

Ten or more counts support this clonotype. Here the CDR3 reads CASSQARNTEAFF. The CDR3 DNA follows: TGTGCCAGCAGTCAAGCCCGGAACACTGAAGCTTTCTTT. The chain recombines TRBV7-6 with TRBJ1-1; D gene uncertain. Trimming shortened V by 6 bases and J by 1 base, and 9 bases separated the two germline ends. This CDR3 has 13 amino acids. Germline CDR1 SGHVS, CDR2 FNYEAQ.

This clonotype has a count of ten or more. The chain links TRBV6-6 to TRBJ2-7, with D possibly matching TRBD1 (5 bases). The ends were cut back, 6 bases at V and 5 bases at J, with 23 bases in the middle. CDR1 MNHNY and CDR2 SVGAGI come from the germline V gene (reference sequence). The CDR3 is made up of 16 amino acids. CDR3 DNA: TGTGCCAGCAGGCCCCATGAAGATCGCAGGGTCAACGAGCAGTACTTC. Translating gives CASRPHEDRRVNEQYF.

In regard to this clonotype: Being one base from a much bigger clone, this may be a read error. This chain joins TRBV20-1 and TRBJ1-1, with D possibly matching TRBD1 (5 bases). The CDR3 covers 14 residues. Germline V gives CDR1 DFQATT, CDR2 SNEGSKA (reference sequence). The CDR3 nucleotides are TGCGGTGCTACCCCTACAGGTTTTCTCACTGAAGCTTTCTTT. Protein product: CGATPTGFLTEAFF.

This clonotype showed up many times. CDR3 loop: CSASAPGLAGGPNEQYF. The CDR3, as DNA: TGCAGTGCTAGTGCTCCGGGACTAGCGGGGGGGCCCAACGAGCAGTACTTC. This sequence joins TRBV20-1 and TRBJ2-7, with 16 nucleotides matching TRBD2. CDR3 length equals 17 residues. The V gene end was trimmed by 3 bases and the J gene end by 5 bases; junction bases not matched to a gene: 10. Germline V gene data show CDR1 as DFQATT and CDR2 as SNEGSKA (reference sequence).

Worth noting for this clonotype: A much bigger clone sits one base away, suggesting this may be a read error. The V call is TRBV3-1, the J call TRBJ2-1; TRBD1 aligns across 9 bases. V trimming: 4 bases; J trimming: 5 bases; junction bases outside the gene matches: 6. This CDR3 contains 15 residues. Looked up from germline, CDR1 is LGHDT and CDR2 is YNNKEL (reference sequence). DNA of the CDR3: TGTGCCAGCAGCCGAGCGGGACAGGGAAACAATGAGCAGTTCTTC. Its translation: CASSRAGQGNNEQFF.

As to this clonotype: No conserved phenylalanine or tryptophan is present at the end of the CDR3, so a read error is the likely explanation. V usage is TRBV4-1 and J usage is TRBJ2-3; D not resolved. Per the germline V gene, CDR1 is MGHRA and CDR2 is YSYEKL. The ends were cut back, 1 base at V and 4 bases at J, with 12 bases in the middle. The CDR3 extends over 15 amino acids. DNA of the CDR3: TGCGCCAGCAGCCAAGCGATGCCAGGCGCAGATACGCAGTATTTG. Protein product: CASSQAMPGADTQYL.

This clonotype has at least ten counts. The rearrangement joins TRBV7-2 to TRBJ1-4, with TRBD1 identical over 9 bases. Germline assignment: CDR1 SGHTA and CDR2 FQGNSA. The CDR3 totals 16 residues. V lost 0 bases and J lost 10; bases outside the gene matches: 9. The DNA of the CDR3 is TGTGCCAGCAGCTTAGCCGCCGGGACAGGGAGGGGAAAACTGTTTTTT. Its protein is CASSLAAGTGRGKLFF.

This clonotype has ten or more counts. V and J are TRBV7-2 and TRBJ2-5; D not resolved. CDR3 length: 16 residues. The V end lost 1 base, the J end lost 4 bases, and 16 bases lay between the germline ends. The germline gives CDR1 SGHTA, CDR2 FQGNSA. The CDR3 DNA reads TGTGCCAGCAGCTTAGGTTACAGCCTTTCAGGAGAGACCCAGTACTTC. Translation gives CASSLGYSLSGETQYF.

This clonotype was seen a single time. The gene calls are TRBV4-3 and TRBJ2-3, with TRBD2 identical over 14 bases. The J segment lost 6 bases and the V segment lost 0 bases, leaving 11 bases of the junction unmatched. Germline CDR1 and CDR2: LGHNA and YSLEER. This CDR3 is 19 amino acids long. CDR3 in amino acids: CASSQENRGLAGVFDTQYF. The DNA of the CDR3 is TGCGCCAGCAGCCAAGAGAACAGGGGACTAGCGGGAGTGTTCGATACGCAGTATTTT.

The chain uses TRBV9 and TRBJ2-3; TRBD2 might be the D (5 bases). The CDR3 sequence is 16 residues long. The V end was cut by 4 bases, the J end by 0 bases, with 15 bases between. Germline CDR1 is SGDLS and CDR2 is YYNGEE. The CDR3 sequence: CASSPLEGESTDTQYF. The CDR3 DNA sequence: TGTGCCAGCAGCCCGCTAGAGGGAGAGAGCACAGATACGCAGTATTTT. The variable domain in full, completed from reference TRBV9 and TRBJ2-3, reads DSGVTQTPKHLITATGQRVTLRCSPRSGDLSVYWYQQSLDQGLQFLIQYYNGEERAKGNILERFSAQQFPDLHSELNLSSLELGDSALYFCASSPLEGESTDTQYFGPGTRLTVL.

This chain connects TRBV7-9 to TRBJ2-5, with D uncertain. This CDR3 spans 13 amino acids. With 5 bases removed from V and 0 bases from J, the gap between germline ends came to 7 bases. The germline CDR1 and CDR2 sequences are SEHNR and FQNEAQ (reference sequence). CDR3 DNA sequence: TGTGCCAGCAGCCGGTCCCACCAAGAGACCCAGTACTTC. Protein sequence: CASSRSHQETQYF.

The V and J genes are TRBV27 and TRBJ1-4; 9 bases agree with TRBD1. The ends lost 9 bases at V and 6 bases at J; junction bases unmatched: 5. This CDR3 has 13 amino acids. Germline V gene data show CDR1 as MNHEY and CDR2 as SMNVEV (reference sequence). The CDR3 loop is CASTGGEDEKLFF. CDR3 in DNA: TGTGCCAGTACAGGGGGCGAGGATGAAAAACTGTTTTTT.

To note about this clonotype: In this CDR3 the conserved last residue, phenylalanine or tryptophan, is missing, so a read error is likely. The chain joins TRBV7-2 to TRBJ2-3, with TRBD2 as a possible D gene (5 bases). The CDR3 sequence is 13 residues long. Per germline, CDR1 SGHTA and CDR2 FQGNSA. V lost 2 bases and J 5 bases, leaving 8 bases between the germline ends. The CDR3 DNA reads TGTGCCAGCAGCTTAATAGCGATAGATACGCAGTATTTG. Protein: CASSLIAIDTQYL.